This T cell receptor (beta chain) was recovered during a study of shared clonotypes between healthy human individuals. Study-wide results and caveats: For sorted subsets, rarefaction showed incomplete sequencing despite large depth.

The repertoire was sequenced with immunoSEQ multiplex PCR; TCRdb's copy has only in-frame clones and lacks some. The sample carries fewer than 3 million clones, 85% to 95% recorded once. Comments on this clone: Its antigen is undetermined.

CDR1 SGHRS and CDR2 YFSETQ come from the germline V gene. The V gene lost 5 bases and the J gene lost 1 base, with 11 bases spanning the gap. The CDR3 loop spans 14 amino acids. Sequenced: naive CD4+ T cells from PBMCs. Subset in this sample: CD45RA+ positively selected. This TCR was recovered from a man aged 18 to 35 in good health. Some clones in this sample may be carry-over from other donors' samples. This chain connects TRBV5-1 to TRBJ2-3; maybe TRBD1 (6 bases). CDR3 sequence: CASRQGYGTDTQYF. Written as DNA, the CDR3 is TGCGCCAGCAGGCAGGGGTACGGCACAGATACGCAGTATTTT.